The present T cell receptor (beta chain) was sequenced within a study of CD8+CD57+ T cells in acquired aplastic anemia. Genomic DNA acted as the template from which TCR beta VDJ combination and CDR3 sequence profiling were carried out. In TCRdb, the reads were re-called with MiXCR into one record per CDR3 protein. Counted here are some 180,000 distinct CDR3 sequences, nearly 50% occurring once; the ten biggest clones make up roughly 13%. Those patients picked for sequencing had displayed CD8+CD57+ cell expansion on flow cytometry. Input material: sorted CD4+, CD8+, or CD8+CD57+ T cells (not recorded which) from PBMCs. This clonotype was obtained from a human donor with aplastic anemia.

This chain's CDR3 is CASSFSAGGPDTQYF. In nucleotides, the CDR3 is TGTGCCAGCAGCTTTTCAGCGGGGGGCCCAGATACGCAGTATTTT. The gene calls are TRBV11-2 and TRBJ2-3, with 9 bases fitting TRBD2. CDR3 size: 15 residues. V gave up 3 bases and J gave up 4 bases; unmatched junction bases: 5. The germline gives CDR1 SGHAT, CDR2 FQNNGV.